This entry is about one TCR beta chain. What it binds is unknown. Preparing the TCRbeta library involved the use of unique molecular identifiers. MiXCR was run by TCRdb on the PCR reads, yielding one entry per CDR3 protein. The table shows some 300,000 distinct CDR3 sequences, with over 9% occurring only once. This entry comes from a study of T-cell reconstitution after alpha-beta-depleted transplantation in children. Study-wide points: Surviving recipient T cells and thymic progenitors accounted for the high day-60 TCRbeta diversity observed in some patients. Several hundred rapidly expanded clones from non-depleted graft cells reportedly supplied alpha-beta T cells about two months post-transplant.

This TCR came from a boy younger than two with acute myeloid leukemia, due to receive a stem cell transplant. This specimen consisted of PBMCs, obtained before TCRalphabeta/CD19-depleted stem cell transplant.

CDR3: CASSHGGSETQYF. The CDR3 nucleotides read TGTGCCAGCAGCCACGGGGGGTCGGAGACCCAGTACTTC. The chain uses TRBV12-3 or TRBV12-4 and TRBJ2-5, with 7 bases that match TRBD2. The CDR3 runs 13 residues. V lost 6 bases, J lost 5 bases, and 6 bases stayed unmatched.